These T cell receptor beta chains were read from a single sample in a study of vaccination and CD4 T cells after COVID-19. TCRdb processed the PCR reads anew with MiXCR; each CDR3 protein has one entry. Of about 13,000 distinct CDR3 sequences listed, roughly 50% are singletons. These receptors lack a known antigen. Sequenced: CD4+ T cells from blood, cultured in vitro. The receptors come from a human donor who had recovered from COVID-19. The CDR3 runs from the conserved cysteine through the conserved F or W. D genes are given only for firm matches. Rows give clone size only sometimes, using once, few, many, or a class for an expanded clone.

d_call	clone_size	j_call	v_call	cdr3_aa	cdr3_nt
TRBD1	-	TRBJ1-1	TRBV6-5	CASSYPRTGVSTEAFF	TGTGCCAGCAGTTACCCCCGGACAGGGGTTTCGACTGAAGCTTTCTTT
-	-	TRBJ1-1	TRBV5-1	CASSDLQGGEAFF	TGCGCCAGCAGCGACCTACAGGGAGGTGAAGCTTTCTTT
TRBD2	few	TRBJ2-1	TRBV6-1	CASLRLAGEAEQFF	TGTGCCAGCTTGAGACTAGCGGGAGAAGCTGAGCAGTTCTTC
TRBD1	few	TRBJ2-7	TRBV20-1	CSARDPQGAFYEQYF	TGCAGTGCTAGAGACCCCCAGGGGGCTTTCTACGAGCAGTACTTC
-	-	TRBJ2-5	TRBV6-1	CASRAPGLAQETQYF	TGTGCCAGCAGAGCCCCTGGACTCGCCCAAGAGACCCAGTACTTC
-	-	TRBJ2-3	TRBV20-1	CSARTDLTDTQYF	TGCAGTGCTCGGACAGACCTCACAGATACGCAGTATTTT
-	once	TRBJ2-1	TRBV10-3	CAISEGRQYNEQFF	TGTGCCATCAGTGAAGGGCGGCAGTACAATGAGCAGTTCTTC
TRBD2	-	TRBJ2-1	TRBV18	CASSDGPGGNEQFF	TGTGCCAGCTCCGACGGACCGGGGGGCAATGAGCAGTTCTTC
-	few	TRBJ2-3	TRBV7-2	CASSLVGIRLTDTQYF	TGTGCCAGCAGCTTAGTGGGTATCCGACTCACAGATACGCAGTATTTT
-	few	TRBJ1-6	TRBV28	CASSSTDKYGSPLHF	TGTGCCAGCAGTTCTACAGATAAGTACGGTTCACCCCTCCACTTT
TRBD1	few	TRBJ1-2	TRBV28	CASDRGGGYTF	TGTGCCAGCGACAGGGGAGGAGGCTACACCTTC
-	-	TRBJ1-6	TRBV20-1	CSPFPRVRDSPLHF	TGCAGTCCCTTCCCCAGGGTTAGAGATTCACCCCTCCACTTT
TRBD1	-	TRBJ1-2	TRBV15	CATSSGQDYGYTF	TGTGCCACCAGCAGCGGACAGGACTATGGCTACACCTTC
-	-	TRBJ1-5	TRBV7-6	CASSNGRNNQPQHF	TGTGCCAGCAGCAATGGGCGAAACAATCAGCCCCAGCATTTT
-	-	TRBJ2-7	TRBV6-2/TRBV6-3	CASSYHPGGVSYEQYF	TGTGCCAGCAGTTATCATCCAGGAGGGGTCTCCTACGAGCAGTACTTC
-	-	TRBJ2-1	TRBV2	CASRALLVTGGNEQFF	TGTGCCAGCAGGGCCTTACTAGTGACTGGCGGGAATGAGCAGTTCTTC
TRBD1	-	TRBJ2-5	TRBV7-9	CASSSGQAREETQYF	TGTGCCAGCAGTTCTGGACAGGCGCGGGAAGAGACCCAGTACTTC
-	-	TRBJ2-1	TRBV20-1	CSARDRGPQGNEQFF	TGCAGTGCTAGAGACCGGGGACCCCAAGGCAATGAGCAGTTCTTC
-	-	TRBJ2-5	TRBV28	CASSLGASGAKETQYF	TGTGCCAGCAGTTTGGGAGCCAGCGGCGCTAAGGAGACCCAGTACTTC
TRBD1	-	TRBJ2-2	TRBV2	CASSLLGQGNTGELFF	TGTGCCAGCAGTCTATTAGGACAGGGTAACACCGGGGAGCTGTTTTTT
TRBD1	-	TRBJ2-2	TRBV7-2	CASSSRRGITRGLNTGELFF	TGTGCCAGCAGCTCTAGGAGGGGAATTACCAGGGGGCTAAACACCGGGGAGCTGTTTTTT
-	once	TRBJ1-5	TRBV10-3	CAISGGRDSNQPQHF	TGTGCCATCAGCGGGGGCCGGGACAGCAATCAGCCCCAGCATTTT
TRBD1	few	TRBJ1-2	TRBV6-5	CASSYSWDRVVNGYTF	TGTGCCAGCAGTTACAGTTGGGACAGGGTAGTGAATGGCTACACCTTC
-	-	TRBJ2-5	TRBV6-5	CASSYSGPWQETQYF	TGTGCCAGCAGTTATAGTGGGCCGTGGCAGGAGACCCAGTACTTC
-	few	TRBJ2-1	TRBV27	CASSLKGSGDYEQFF	TGTGCCAGCAGTTTAAAGGGCTCCGGGGATTATGAGCAGTTCTTC
-	-	TRBJ1-5	TRBV27	CASSLFAVPGDQPQHF	TGTGCCAGCAGTTTATTCGCCGTCCCGGGGGATCAGCCCCAGCATTTT
TRBD2	-	TRBJ2-7	TRBV7-8	CVSSGTGLQSYEQYF	TGTGTCAGCAGCGGGACCGGACTTCAGTCCTACGAGCAGTACTTC
TRBD2	-	TRBJ2-1	TRBV2	CASRSLELAGSYNEQFF	TGTGCCAGCAGATCCTTAGAACTAGCGGGGTCCTACAATGAGCAGTTCTTC